These T cell receptor beta chains were read from a single sample in a study of blood T cell repertoires in COVID-19. The table came from immunoSEQ multiplex PCR; TCRdb's copy has only in-frame clones and leaves some out. The sample includes 150,000 to 200,000 clones, about 81% of them seen just once. The material sequenced was peripheral blood. These receptors all stem from a human donor in a cohort sampled during active COVID-19. The CDR3 runs from the conserved cysteine through the conserved F or W. The D gene is left open where the match is weak. Rows give clone size only sometimes, using once, few, many, or a class for an expanded clone.

-	TRBV2	15	-	TRBJ1-6	CASSERVQHNSPLHF	TGTGCCAGCAGTGAGCGGGTACAGCATAATTCACCCCTCCACTTT
-	TRBV28	14	TRBD1	TRBJ1-2	CASSTTRTGSGYTF	TGTGCCAGCAGTACGACCCGGACAGGGTCGGGCTACACCTTC
few	TRBV7-2	11	-	TRBJ2-1	CASSFYNEQFF	TGTGCCAGCAGCTTTTATAATGAGCAGTTCTTC
-	TRBV30	12	-	TRBJ2-7	CAWSADFREQYF	TGTGCCTGGAGTGCAGACTTTAGGGAGCAGTACTTC
-	TRBV5-1	14	-	TRBJ2-5	CASSLVGSGETQYF	TGCGCCAGCAGCTTGGTTGGGTCAGGGGAGACCCAGTACTTC
few	TRBV5-1	12	-	TRBJ2-5	CASSLALETQYF	TGCGCCAGCAGCTTGGCCCTCGAGACCCAGTACTTC
-	TRBV6-6	13	-	TRBJ2-1	CASRREGGNEQFF	TGTGCCAGCAGACGAGAGGGTGGCAATGAGCAGTTCTTC
-	TRBV28	11	-	TRBJ1-1	CASSLGSEAFF	TGTGCCAGCAGTTTAGGTAGTGAAGCTTTCTTT
-	TRBV19	16	TRBD1	TRBJ1-2	CASSIDGQAPLFGYTF	TGTGCCAGTAGTATAGACGGACAGGCCCCTCTCTTTGGCTACACCTTC
-	TRBV30	14	-	TRBJ1-4	CAWSVTEINEKLFF	TGTGCCTGGAGTGTCACGGAGATTAATGAAAAACTGTTTTTT
-	TRBV11-1	13	-	TRBJ2-1	CASSSTPGNEQFF	TGTGCCAGCAGCTCTACCCCCGGGAATGAGCAGTTCTTC
-	TRBV13	14	TRBD2	TRBJ2-7	CASSLVLAGYEQYF	TGTGCCAGCAGCTTAGTACTAGCGGGTTACGAGCAGTACTTC
-	TRBV10-3	13	-	TRBJ1-4	CAIRGGPNEKLFF	TGTGCCATCCGAGGGGGTCCCAATGAAAAACTGTTTTTT
-	TRBV29-1	13	TRBD1	TRBJ2-2	CSGRGSNTGELFF	TGCAGCGGCAGGGGGTCGAACACCGGGGAGCTGTTTTTT
few	TRBV7-9	13	-	TRBJ2-5	CASSSPGEETQYF	TGTGCCAGCAGCTCACCAGGGGAAGAGACCCAGTACTTC
-	TRBV4-3	15	TRBD1	TRBJ2-7	CASSQGWQGAYEQYF	TGCGCCAGCAGCCAAGGGTGGCAGGGGGCTTACGAGCAGTACTTC
-	TRBV7-2	16	-	TRBJ2-1	CASSPGVGRVGSEQFF	TGTGCCAGCAGCCCGGGGGTCGGGAGAGTTGGGTCTGAGCAGTTCTTC